The 9 T cell receptor beta chains below come from one sample, sequenced in a study of blood T cell repertoires in COVID-19. Data came from immunoSEQ multiplex PCR; TCRdb stores just in-frame clones and leaves some out. This repertoire shows under 150,000 clones, around 82% found once; its top ten account for around 4%. The sample taken for sequencing was peripheral blood. These receptors were taken from a man aged 55 to 70 with acute or convalescent COVID-19.

The genes are TRBV11-2 and TRBJ2-1; 9 bases agree with TRBD1. From germline, CDR1 is SGHAT and CDR2 FQNNGV. The CDR3 is 18 residues long. The V gene end was trimmed by 4 bases and the J gene end by 4 bases; junction bases not matched to a gene: 14. The chain's CDR3 is CASSSTTPGTGQYNEQFF. CDR3 DNA: TGTGCCAGCAGCTCTACCACCCCCGGGACAGGGCAATACAATGAGCAGTTCTTC.

J is TRBJ2-7 and V is TRBV4-2; D possibly corresponds to TRBD2 (6 bases). The CDR3 contains 16 residues. The germline V and J ends were trimmed by 0 bases and 2 bases, with 14 bases remaining between them. In germline, CDR1 is LGHNA, CDR2 YNFKEQ. This CDR3 is CASSQDGGNPTYEQYF. DNA of the CDR3: TGTGCCAGCAGCCAAGATGGGGGGAACCCGACCTACGAGCAGTACTTC.

V is TRBV3-1 (or the pseudogene TRBV3-2) and J is TRBJ2-1, with D possibly TRBD2 on 5 matching bases. Trimming removed 0 bases at V and 10 bases at J, with 16 bases between. Germline-derived CDR1 and CDR2 are LGHDT and YNNKEL (reference sequence). The CDR3 has 15 amino acids. The DNA for the CDR3 is TGTGCCAGCAGCCAAGAAGGGAAGGGAGTTGTGGAGCAGTTCTTC. Its protein product is CASSQEGKGVVEQFF.

The chain recombines TRBV18 with TRBJ2-5, with 8 nucleotides matching TRBD1. V lost 6 bases and J lost 4; bases outside the gene matches: 10. There are 15 residues in the CDR3. Germline CDR1 and CDR2: KGHSH and LQKENI. The CDR3: CASSPPDRVGETQYF. CDR3 DNA: TGTGCCAGCTCCCCCCCGGACAGGGTCGGAGAGACCCAGTACTTC.

This rearrangement joins TRBV19 to TRBJ2-7; 7 bases agree with TRBD2. The CDR3 spans 15 residues. Germline CDR1 LNHDA, CDR2 SQIVND (reference sequence). With 0 bases clipped from V and 4 bases from J, the junction kept 6 bases outside the gene matches. CDR3 protein: CASSIELAGWYEQYF. The CDR3 bases are TGTGCCAGTAGTATAGAGTTAGCGGGTTGGTACGAGCAGTACTTC.

The genes are TRBV4-1 and TRBJ2-7; TRBD1 matches at 7 bases. The germline CDR1 and CDR2 sequences are MGHRA and YSYEKL. The CDR3 length is 15 residues. V was clipped by 3 bases and J by 2 bases; unmatched bases: 7. CDR3 protein: CASSQETGFPYEQYF. The DNA of the CDR3 is TGCGCCAGCAGCCAGGAGACAGGGTTCCCCTACGAGCAGTACTTC.

The rearrangement links TRBV30 to TRBJ1-5, with D unclear. The CDR3 covers 11 residues. Germline-derived CDR1 and CDR2 are GTSNPN and SVGIG (reference sequence). Trimming stripped 0 bases from V and 10 bases from J, with 7 bases between. The CDR3 nucleotides are TGTGCCTGGAGTGTACATGGCCCCCAGCATTTT. Translation gives CAWSVHGPQHF. The variable domain in full, with the rest retrieved from reference TRBV30 and TRBJ1-5, is SQTIHQWPATLVQPVGSPLSLECTVEGTSNPNLYWYRQAAGRGLQLLFYSVGIGQISSEVPQNLSASRPQDRQFILSSKKLLLSDSGFYLCAWSVHGPQHFGDGTRLSIL.

The CDR3 protein is CASSGPADRNGYTF. For the CDR3, the DNA is TGTGCCAGTTCCGGCCCGGCTGACAGAAATGGCTACACCTTC. The V gene is TRBV19, the J gene TRBJ1-2; a weak D match, TRBD1 (5 bases). V lost 8 bases and J lost 6, with 19 bases in between. CDR1 is LNHDA, CDR2 SQIVND, per germline (reference sequence). This CDR3 comprises 14 residues.

The CDR3 reads CASSVEAGAADTQYF. CDR3 sequence (DNA): TGTGCCAGCAGCGTAGAGGCGGGAGCAGCAGATACGCAGTATTTT. The chain uses TRBV9 and TRBJ2-3, with TRBD2 identical over 7 bases. V lost 0 bases and J lost 4; bases outside the gene matches: 5. This CDR3 has 15 amino acids. CDR1 is SGDLS, CDR2 YYNGEE, per germline.